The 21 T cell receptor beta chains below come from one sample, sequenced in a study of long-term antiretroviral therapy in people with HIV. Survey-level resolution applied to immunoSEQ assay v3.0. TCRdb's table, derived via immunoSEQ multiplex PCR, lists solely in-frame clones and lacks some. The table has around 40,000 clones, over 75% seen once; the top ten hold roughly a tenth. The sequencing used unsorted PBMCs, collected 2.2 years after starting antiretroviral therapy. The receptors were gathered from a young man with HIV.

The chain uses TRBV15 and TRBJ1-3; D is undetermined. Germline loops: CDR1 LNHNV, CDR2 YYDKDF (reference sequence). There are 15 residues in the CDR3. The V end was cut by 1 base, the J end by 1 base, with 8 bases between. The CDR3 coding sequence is TGTGCCACCAGCAGAGCTCCAGAGTCTGGAAACACCATATATTTT. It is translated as CATSRAPESGNTIYF. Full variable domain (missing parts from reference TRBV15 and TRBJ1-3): DAMVIQNPRYQVTQFGKPVTLSCSQTLNHNVMYWYQQKSSQAPKLLFHYYDKDFNNEADTPDNFQSRRPNTSFCFLDIRSPGLGDTAMYLCATSRAPESGNTIYFGEGSWLTVV.

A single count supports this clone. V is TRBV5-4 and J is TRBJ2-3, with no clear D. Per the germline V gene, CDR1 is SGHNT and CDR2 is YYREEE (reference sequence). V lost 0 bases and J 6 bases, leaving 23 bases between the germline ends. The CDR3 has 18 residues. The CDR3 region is CASSLAPRSRVPRDTQYF. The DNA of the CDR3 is TGTGCCAGCAGCTTGGCCCCGAGGTCACGGGTCCCCCGGGATACGCAGTATTTT.

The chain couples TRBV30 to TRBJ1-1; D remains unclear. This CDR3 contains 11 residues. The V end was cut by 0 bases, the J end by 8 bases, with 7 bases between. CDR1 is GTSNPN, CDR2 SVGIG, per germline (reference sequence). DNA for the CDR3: TGTGCCTGGAGTGTCGCTCAGGAAGCTTTCTTT. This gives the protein CAWSVAQEAFF.

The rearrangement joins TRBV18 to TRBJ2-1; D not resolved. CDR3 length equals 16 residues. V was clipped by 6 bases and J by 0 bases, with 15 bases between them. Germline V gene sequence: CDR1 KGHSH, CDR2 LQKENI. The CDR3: CASSLVGPFSYNEQFF. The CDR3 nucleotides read TGTGCCAGCTCCCTGGTAGGACCGTTCTCCTACAATGAGCAGTTCTTC.

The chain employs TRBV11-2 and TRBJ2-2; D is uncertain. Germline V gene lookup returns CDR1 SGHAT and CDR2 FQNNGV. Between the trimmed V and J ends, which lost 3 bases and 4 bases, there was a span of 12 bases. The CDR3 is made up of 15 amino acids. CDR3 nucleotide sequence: TGTGCCAGCAGCTTTGTGTCCAGCCTCACCGGGGAGCTGTTTTTT. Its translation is CASSFVSSLTGELFF. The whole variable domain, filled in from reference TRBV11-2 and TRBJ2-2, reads EAGVAQSPRYKIIEKRQSVAFWCNPISGHATLYWYQQILGQGPKLLIQFQNNGVVDDSQLPKDRFSAERLKGVDSTLKIQPAKLEDSAVYLCASSFVSSLTGELFFGEGSRLTVL.

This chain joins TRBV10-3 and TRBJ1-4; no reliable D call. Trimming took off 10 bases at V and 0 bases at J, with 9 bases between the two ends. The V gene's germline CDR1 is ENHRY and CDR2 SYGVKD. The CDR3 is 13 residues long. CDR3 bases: TGTGCCACCCACGAATCAACTAATGAAAAACTGTTTTTT. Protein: CATHESTNEKLFF.

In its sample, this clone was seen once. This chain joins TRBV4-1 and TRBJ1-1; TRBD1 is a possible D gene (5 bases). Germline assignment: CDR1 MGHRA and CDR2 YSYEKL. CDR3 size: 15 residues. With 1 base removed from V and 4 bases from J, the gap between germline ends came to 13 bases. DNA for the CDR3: TGCGCCAGCAGCCAAGTTGGGGGTTTGGGCACTGAAGCTTTCTTT. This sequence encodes CASSQVGGLGTEAFF.

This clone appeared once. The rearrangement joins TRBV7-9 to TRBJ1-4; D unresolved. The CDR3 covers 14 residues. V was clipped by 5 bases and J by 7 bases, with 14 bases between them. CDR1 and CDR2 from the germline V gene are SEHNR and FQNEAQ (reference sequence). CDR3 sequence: CASSIPQESEKLFF. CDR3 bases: TGTGCCAGCAGCATCCCCCAAGAGAGTGAAAAACTGTTTTTT.

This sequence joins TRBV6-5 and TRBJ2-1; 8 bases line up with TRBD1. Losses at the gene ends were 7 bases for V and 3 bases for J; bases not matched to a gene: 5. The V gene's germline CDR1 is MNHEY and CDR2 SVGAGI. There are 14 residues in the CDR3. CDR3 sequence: CASNRQGLYNEQFF. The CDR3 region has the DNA TGTGCCAGCAACCGACAGGGGCTCTACAATGAGCAGTTCTTC.

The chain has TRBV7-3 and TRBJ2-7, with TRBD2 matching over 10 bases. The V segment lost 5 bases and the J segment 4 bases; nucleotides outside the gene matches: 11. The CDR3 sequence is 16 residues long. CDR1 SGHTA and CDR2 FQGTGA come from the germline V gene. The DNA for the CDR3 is TGTGCCAGCAGCCAAGGTCCAACTAGCGGGGATTACGAGCAGTACTTC. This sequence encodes CASSQGPTSGDYEQYF.

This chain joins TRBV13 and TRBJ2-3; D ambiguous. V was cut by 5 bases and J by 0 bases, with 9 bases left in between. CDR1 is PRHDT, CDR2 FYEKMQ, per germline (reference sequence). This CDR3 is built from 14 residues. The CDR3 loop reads CASSLPDSTDTQYF. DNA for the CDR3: TGTGCCAGCAGCCTGCCGGACAGCACAGATACGCAGTATTTT.

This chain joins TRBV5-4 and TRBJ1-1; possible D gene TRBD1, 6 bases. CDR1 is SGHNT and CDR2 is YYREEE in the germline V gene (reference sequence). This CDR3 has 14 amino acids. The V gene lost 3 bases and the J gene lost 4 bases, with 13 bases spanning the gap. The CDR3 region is CASSSGRGTTEAFF. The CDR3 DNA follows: TGTGCCAGCAGCTCGGGCAGGGGTACCACTGAAGCTTTCTTT.

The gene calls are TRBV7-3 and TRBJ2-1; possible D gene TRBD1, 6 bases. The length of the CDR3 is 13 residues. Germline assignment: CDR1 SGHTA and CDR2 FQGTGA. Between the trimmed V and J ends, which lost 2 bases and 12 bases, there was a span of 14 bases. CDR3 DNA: TGTGCCAGCAGCTTAGACACAGGGAGATCGCAGTTCTTC. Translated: CASSLDTGRSQFF.

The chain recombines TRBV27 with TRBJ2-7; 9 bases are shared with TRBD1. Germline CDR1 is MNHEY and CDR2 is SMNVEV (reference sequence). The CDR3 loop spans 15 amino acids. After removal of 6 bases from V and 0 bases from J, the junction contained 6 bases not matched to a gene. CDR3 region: CASSLGQGGSYEQYF. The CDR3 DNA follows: TGTGCCAGCAGCCTGGGACAGGGAGGCTCCTACGAGCAGTACTTC.

The CDR3 protein is CASRRTSRLYEQYF. CDR3 coding DNA: TGTGCCAGCAGGCGGACAAGCCGTCTCTACGAGCAGTACTTC. The chain recombines TRBV28 with TRBJ2-7; weak D call: TRBD1 (5 bases). Germline V gene data show CDR1 as MDHEN and CDR2 as SYDVKM. Trimming removed 6 bases at V and 3 bases at J, with 15 bases between. This CDR3 region has 14 residues.

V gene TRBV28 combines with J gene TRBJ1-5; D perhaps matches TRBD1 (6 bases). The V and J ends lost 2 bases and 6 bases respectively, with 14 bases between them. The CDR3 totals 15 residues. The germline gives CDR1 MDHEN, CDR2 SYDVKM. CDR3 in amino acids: CASSLGGAGFQPQHF. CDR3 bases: TGTGCCAGCAGTTTAGGGGGCGCCGGGTTTCAGCCCCAGCATTTT.

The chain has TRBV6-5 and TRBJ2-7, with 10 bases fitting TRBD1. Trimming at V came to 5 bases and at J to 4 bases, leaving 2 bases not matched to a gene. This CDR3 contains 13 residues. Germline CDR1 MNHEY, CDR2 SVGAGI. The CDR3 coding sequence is TGTGCCAGCAGTCGGGACAGGGGTTACGAGCAGTACTTC. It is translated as CASSRDRGYEQYF.

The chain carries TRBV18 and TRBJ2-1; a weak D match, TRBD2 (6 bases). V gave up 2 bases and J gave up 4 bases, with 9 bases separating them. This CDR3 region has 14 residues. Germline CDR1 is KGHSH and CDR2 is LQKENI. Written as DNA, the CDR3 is TGTGCCAGCTCACCAGCGGGGTCTTACAATGAGCAGTTCTTC. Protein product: CASSPAGSYNEQFF.

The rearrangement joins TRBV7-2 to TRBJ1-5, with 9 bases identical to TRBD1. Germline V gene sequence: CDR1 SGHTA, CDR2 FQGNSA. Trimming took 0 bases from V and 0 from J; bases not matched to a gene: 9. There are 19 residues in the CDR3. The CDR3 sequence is CASSLARDREVHSNQPQHF. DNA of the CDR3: TGTGCCAGCAGCTTAGCGCGGGACAGGGAGGTCCATAGCAATCAGCCCCAGCATTTT. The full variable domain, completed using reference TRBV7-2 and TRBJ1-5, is GAGVSQSPSNKVTEKGKDVELRCDPISGHTALYWYRQSLGQGLEFLIYFQGNSAPDKSGLPSDRFSAERTGGSVSTLTIQRTQQEDSAVYLCASSLARDREVHSNQPQHFGDGTRLSIL.

CDR3 in DNA: TGCGCCAGCAGCCTACTATTCTGGGGGGAAGAGACCCAGTACTTC. Its translation is CASSLLFWGEETQYF. V and J are TRBV5-1 and TRBJ2-5, with D possibly matching TRBD2 (6 bases). V was clipped by 4 bases and J by 3 bases, with 16 bases between them. CDR1 is SGHRS and CDR2 is YFSETQ in the germline V gene. The CDR3 consists of 15 residues.

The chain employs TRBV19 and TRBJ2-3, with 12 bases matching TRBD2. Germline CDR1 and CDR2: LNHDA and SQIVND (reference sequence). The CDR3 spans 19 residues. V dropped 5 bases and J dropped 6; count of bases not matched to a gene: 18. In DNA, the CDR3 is TGTGCCAGTAGTCTCCTCCCTCCCTCGACTAGCGGGGGAGGGGATACGCAGTATTTT. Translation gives CASSLLPPSTSGGGDTQYF.